Listed here is a single T cell receptor (beta chain). These data originate in a study of blood T cell repertoires in COVID-19. Study-level information: COVID-19 samples, acute and convalescent, were from the United States, Italy and Spain.

Original data processing: Cell counts per sample came from amplifying reference gene primers. Using immunoSEQ multiplex PCR, the repertoire was profiled, and TCRdb retains in-frame clones only, with some absent. The V and J calls and clone size are taken from that table; D and trimming were inferred from the DNA. The sample consists of around 140,000 clones, around 87% of them appearing once. This CDR3 contains 14 residues. J gave up 6 bases and V 10 bases, and 9 bases lay outside the gene matches. CDR1 is SNHLY and CDR2 is FYNNEI in the germline V gene. The age range of participants was about 18 to 90 years, with residence in more than 20 US areas. In Cohort 3, a recovered donor had either two negative PCRs, clearance, or symptom resolution.

The sample comprised PBMCs or T cells enriched from blood (not recorded which). The rearrangement links TRBV2 to TRBJ2-1; 10 bases map to TRBD2. The clonotype was recovered from a man between 60 and 75 years old who had recovered from COVID-19. CDR3: CATKLAGLPNEQFF. CDR3 coding DNA: TGTGCCACCAAACTAGCGGGGCTCCCCAATGAGCAGTTCTTC. Using reference TRBV2 and TRBJ2-1 for the parts outside the CDR3, the full variable domain is EPEVTQTPSHQVTQMGQEVILRCVPISNHLYFYWYRQILGQKVEFLVSFYNNEISEKSEIFDDQFSVERPDGSNFTLKIRSTKLEDSAMYFCATKLAGLPNEQFFGPGTRLTVL.